These T cell receptor beta chains were read from a single sample in a study of control samples from healthy donors and cancer patients. Here immunoSEQ multiplex PCR was the method, and the copy in TCRdb shows in-frame clones only, minus some. Altogether under 140,000 clones are present, roughly 90% being singletons, with the ten largest covering 3.5% to 4.5%. The material sequenced was PBMCs. The receptors derive from a woman in her sixties or seventies with lung cancer. Both conserved end residues are part of each CDR3. Each record gives: clone size, V gene, CDR3 protein. Expanded clones get a size class; other rows say once, few or many, or leave the size out.

>NA|TRBV11-3
CASSLKVTDTQYF
>NA|TRBV5-1
CASSLGQALNIQYF
>NA|TRBV29-1
CSVLGRWGGNTIYF
>NA|TRBV12-5
CASGLGDQPQHF
>once|TRBV20-1
CSASPGTRNQPQHF
>NA|TRBV9
CASSEGRNSNQPQHF
>NA|TRBV6-6
CASSLLGQGASDTEAFF
>NA|TRBV27
CASSPSGSGISGYTF
>NA|TRBV6-1
CASSEGLAGGYNEQFF
>NA|TRBV5-6
CASSLNREQLFF
>NA|TRBV28
CASSLWRGYGYTF
>NA|TRBV7-3
CASSFMSGVDYGYTF
>once|TRBV5-1
CASGSAPGNTIYF
>NA|TRBV19
CARSYRAGLGEQYF
>NA|TRBV19
CASSMVGGGNSGANVLTF
>NA|TRBV11-2
CASSLNVGQPQHF
>NA|TRBV9
CASSAQQDSPLHF
>NA|TRBV13
CASSPGRGMDTQYF
>NA|TRBV2
CASSPLIAWTSTNTEAFF
>NA|TRBV19
CASSLRGRGVPDAQYF
>NA|TRBV18
CASSPPGGANEKLFF
>NA|TRBV11-3
CASSSGLGGIDEQFF
>NA|TRBV19
CASRSELREAFF
>NA|TRBV19
CASSMIRYSGRASNNNEQFF
>NA|TRBV5-6
CASSFAQGGQPQHF
>NA|TRBV6-5
CASSFQGGGTDTQYF